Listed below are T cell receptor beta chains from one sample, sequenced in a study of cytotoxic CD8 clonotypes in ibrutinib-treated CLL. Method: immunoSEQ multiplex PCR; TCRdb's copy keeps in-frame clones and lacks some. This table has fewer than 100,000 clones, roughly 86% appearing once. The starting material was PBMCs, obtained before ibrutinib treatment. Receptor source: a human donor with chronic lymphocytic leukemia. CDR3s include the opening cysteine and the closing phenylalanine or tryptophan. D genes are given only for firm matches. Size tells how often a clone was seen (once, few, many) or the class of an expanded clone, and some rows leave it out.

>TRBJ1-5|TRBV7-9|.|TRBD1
TGTGCCAGCAGCGGGGGACAGGAGGTAAATCAGCCCCAGCATTTT
CASSGGQEVNQPQHF
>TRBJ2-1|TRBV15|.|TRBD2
TGTGCCACCAGCAGAGATGGGTTAGCGGGAGTAATCAATGAGCAGTTCTTC
CATSRDGLAGVINEQFF
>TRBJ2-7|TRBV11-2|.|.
TGTGCCAGCAGCTTAGTAGGGGGAAGCTCCTACGAGCAGTACTTC
CASSLVGGSSYEQYF
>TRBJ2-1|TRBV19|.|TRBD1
TGTGCCAGCTTACCGTCTGAGGGGGCGGGCTACAATGAGCAGTTCTTC
CASLPSEGAGYNEQFF
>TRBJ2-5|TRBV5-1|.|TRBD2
TGCGCCAGCAGCTTAGCTAGCGGGGACCAAGAGACCCAGTACTTC
CASSLASGDQETQYF
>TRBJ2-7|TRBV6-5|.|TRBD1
TGTGCCAGCAGAAGGGGGCAGGACTACGAGCAGTACTTC
CASRRGQDYEQYF
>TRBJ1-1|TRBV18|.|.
TGTGCCATCGAGATTGGGAGTAACACTGAAGCTTTCTTT
CAIEIGSNTEAFF
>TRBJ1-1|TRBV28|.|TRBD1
TGTGCCAGCAGTTTTTCCGGGACAGTGCAAGCTTTCTTT
CASSFSGTVQAFF
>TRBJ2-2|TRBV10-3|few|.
TGTGCCATCAGCGGAGGTAACACCGGGGAGCTGTTTTTT
CAISGGNTGELFF
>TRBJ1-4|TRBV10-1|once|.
TGCGCCAGCAGTGTTGGGTACCACGATGAAAAACTGTTTTTT
CASSVGYHDEKLFF
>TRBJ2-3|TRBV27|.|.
TGTGCCAGCAGTTTTTTGCACACTAGCACAGATACGCAGTATTTT
CASSFLHTSTDTQYF
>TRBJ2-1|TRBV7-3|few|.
TGTGCCAGCAGCTTAACGCGAGGCCAGCCCTACAATGAGCAGTTCTTC
CASSLTRGQPYNEQFF
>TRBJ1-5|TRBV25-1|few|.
TGTGCCAGCAGTGCCCAGGGCACCTATAGCAATCAGCCCCAGCATTTT
CASSAQGTYSNQPQHF
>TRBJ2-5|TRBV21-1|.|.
TGTGCCAGCAGCAAATATCGACAGGGGAAGACCCAGTACTTC
CASSKYRQGKTQYF
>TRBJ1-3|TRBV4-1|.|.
TGCGCCAGCAGCCAAGAATCCCCTGGGGTCCTAGCCGGAAACACCATATATTTT
CASSQESPGVLAGNTIYF
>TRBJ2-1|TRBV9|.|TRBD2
TGTGCCAGCAGCGTAAGGGGGGAAGGGACTAGCGGCCCAATTCTCTACAATGAGCAGTTCTTC
CASSVRGEGTSGPILYNEQFF
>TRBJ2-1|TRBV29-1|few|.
TGCAGCGCCGGAAATGAGCAGTTCTTC
CSAGNEQFF